These 16 T cell receptor beta chains were all obtained from the same sample, sequenced in a study of blood T cells in healthy people across ages. Alongside a J-beta primer mix, a sample-barcoded 5' primer served in a second PCR lasting about 7 to 12 cycles. TCRdb reanalysed the 5' RACE reads using MiXCR and keeps one entry per CDR3 protein. This table holds approximately 850,000 distinct CDR3 sequences, nearly 60% found once. Sequences were obtained from blood. All receptors derive from a man aged 25 to 40 in good health.

The chain joins TRBV29-1 to TRBJ2-4; the D call may be TRBD1 or TRBD2 (5 bases each). The end of the DNA aligns better with TRBJ2-7, so the J call may be wrong. CDR1 is SQVTM and CDR2 is ANQGSEA in the germline V gene. The CDR3 loop spans 12 amino acids. In DNA, the CDR3 is TGCAGCGTTGAGGGGGAAGCCTACGAGCAGTACTTC. Amino acids: CSVEGEAYEQYF.

The V call is TRBV7-2, the J call TRBJ2-5; D might be TRBD1 or TRBD2, each matching 7 bases. Germline V gene lookup returns CDR1 SGHTA and CDR2 FQGNSA. The CDR3 sequence is 15 residues long. Trimming removed 1 base at V and 4 bases at J, with 13 bases between. The CDR3 reads CASSLDAGGGETQYF. The CDR3 nucleotides read TGTGCCAGCAGCTTAGATGCAGGGGGGGGAGAGACCCAGTACTTC.

The V call is TRBV28, the J call TRBJ1-2; TRBD1 might be the D (5 bases). The germline V gene encodes CDR1 MDHEN and CDR2 SYDVKM. This CDR3 spans 15 amino acids. Between the trimmed V and J ends, which lost 7 bases and 5 bases, there was a span of 20 bases. CDR3 region: CASTMRGDSPYGYTF. The CDR3, as DNA: TGTGCCAGCACTATGAGGGGAGACAGTCCATATGGCTACACCTTC.

The chain couples TRBV2 to TRBJ2-1; D is perhaps TRBD1 or TRBD2 (5 bases each). Trimming left V 4 bases short and J 15 bases short, with 19 bases between. The CDR3 runs to 13 residues. Germline V gene lookup returns CDR1 SNHLY and CDR2 FYNNEI. Here the CDR3 reads CASSVANIGGLFF. As DNA, the CDR3 is TGTGCCAGCAGTGTGGCTAACATTGGGGGTCTGTTCTTC.

With regard to this clonotype: One end of the junction fails to match germline, which may point to a read error. The chain joins TRBV6-5 to TRBJ1-2, with D perhaps TRBD1 (6 bases). The CDR3 spans 13 residues. Per the germline V gene, CDR1 is MNHEY and CDR2 is SVGAGI. CDR3 nucleotides: TGTGCCAGCGGTTACAGGGAGCCCGACGACTACACCTTC. This translates into CASGYREPDDYTF.

This clonotype came up once. The genes are TRBV27 and TRBJ2-1; maybe TRBD2 (6 bases). Germline V gene sequence: CDR1 MNHEY, CDR2 SMNVEV (reference sequence). The CDR3 consists of 16 residues. Trimming removed 6 bases at V and 0 bases at J, with 15 bases between. In DNA, the CDR3 is TGTGCCAGCAGGCGACCCGGGACTGCCTCCTACAATGAGCAGTTCTTC. As protein: CASRRPGTASYNEQFF.

The V gene is TRBV29-1, the J gene TRBJ2-7; 8 bases are a match to TRBD2. The end of the DNA aligns better with TRBJ2-5, so the J call may be wrong. Germline V gene data show CDR1 as SQVTM and CDR2 as ANQGSEA. The CDR3 has 13 amino acids. The CDR3 DNA reads as TGCAGCGCCGACGGGGGGGCCCAAGAGACCCAGTACTTC. This encodes CSADGGAQETQYF.

J is TRBJ2-3 and V is TRBV5-1; D remains unclear. Germline loops: CDR1 SGHRS, CDR2 YFSETQ. The ends were cut back, 4 bases at V and 3 bases at J, with 18 bases in the middle. The CDR3 is 16 residues long. The CDR3, as DNA: TGCGCCAGCAGCCTCGGGTTCGGAGTGGGTACAGATACGCAGTATTTT. Protein sequence: CASSLGFGVGTDTQYF.

This rearrangement joins TRBV25-1 to TRBJ2-5; 9 bases line up with TRBD1. CDR1 and CDR2 from the germline V gene are MGHDK and SYGVNS. This CDR3 contains 15 residues. The junction had 9 bases not matched to a gene; V was cut back by 5 bases and J by 5 bases. The DNA for the CDR3 is TGTGCCAGCAGTTCGGGGACAGGGTCAGGGGAGACCCAGTACTTC. Residues: CASSSGTGSGETQYF.

This chain links TRBV28 with TRBJ2-7; 10 bases match TRBD2. The CDR3 sequence is 15 residues long. The germline gives CDR1 MDHEN, CDR2 SYDVKM. The trim removed 3 bases at V and 4 bases at J, leaving 6 bases unmatched. The CDR3 spells CASSFLAGAVYEQYF. CDR3 DNA: TGTGCCAGCAGTTTCCTAGCGGGAGCAGTTTACGAGCAGTACTTC.

This clonotype was recorded many times. V gene TRBV11-2 combines with J gene TRBJ1-1; D remains ambiguous. The CDR3 runs 13 residues. V shed 1 base and J shed 6 bases, with 9 bases lying between them. Per the germline V gene, CDR1 is SGHAT and CDR2 is FQNNGV. CDR3: CASSLAVGPEAFF. CDR3 bases: TGTGCCAGCAGCTTAGCGGTAGGGCCTGAAGCTTTCTTT.

A note on this clonotype: At one end, the junction sequence differs from germline, possibly due to a read error. This chain connects TRBV27 to TRBJ2-7; D perhaps matches TRBD2 (7 bases). CDR1 MNHEY and CDR2 SMNVEV come from the germline V gene (reference sequence). CDR3 length equals 14 residues. DNA of the CDR3: TGTGCCAGCAGTTTAGCCTCAGGGGACTACGAGGAGTACTTC. Encoded protein: CASSLASGDYEEYF.

This clonotype has at least ten counts. The rearrangement joins TRBV7-9 to TRBJ1-4; D remains ambiguous. The CDR3 covers 11 residues. Germline-derived CDR1 and CDR2 are SEHNR and FQNEAQ (reference sequence). V dropped 3 bases and J dropped 9 bases, with 5 bases sitting between them. The CDR3 loop reads CASSFSQKLFF. The CDR3 region has the DNA TGTGCCAGCAGCTTTTCTCAAAAACTGTTTTTT. Full variable domain (missing parts from reference TRBV7-9 and TRBJ1-4): DTGVSQNPRHKITKRGQNVTFRCDPISEHNRLYWYRQTLGQGPEFLTYFQNEAQLEKSRLLSDRFSAERPKGSFSTLEIQRTEQGDSAMYLCASSFSQKLFFGSGTQLSVL.

The CDR3 here is CSAPTPTQYF. Here the CDR3 DNA reads TGCAGTGCACCCACTCCAACGCAGTATTTT. This rearrangement joins TRBV20-1 to TRBJ2-3; no clear D. CDR3 size: 10 residues. The ends were cut back, 6 bases at V and 9 bases at J, with 10 bases in the middle. The germline V gene has CDR1 DFQATT and CDR2 SNEGSKA (reference sequence).

In this sample, this clonotype turned up a few times. The V and J genes are TRBV7-9 and TRBJ2-1; D call uncertain. Germline assignment: CDR1 SEHNR and CDR2 FQNEAQ (reference sequence). The CDR3 covers 12 residues. V lost 6 bases and J 4 bases, leaving 7 bases between the germline ends. This CDR3 reads CASRVGYNEQFF. DNA of the CDR3: TGTGCCAGCAGGGTGGGGTACAATGAGCAGTTCTTC.

V usage is TRBV4-3 and J usage is TRBJ1-2, with D uncertain. The CDR3 runs to 15 residues. V was clipped by 3 bases and J by 10 bases, with 21 bases between them. Looked up from germline, CDR1 is LGHNA and CDR2 is YSLEER. For the CDR3, the DNA is TGCGCCAGCAGCCAGTGGACCGACGGGCTCGGGGACTACACCTTC. Protein sequence: CASSQWTDGLGDYTF.